One and the same sample provided the 14 T cell receptor beta chains below, sequenced in a study of metastatic and nonmetastatic thyroid tumors. No treatment had been given to any patient before thyroid surgery. TCRdb reassembled clones from the PCR reads with MiXCR. This table has around 59,000 clones, 15% to 20% appearing once. The sample comprised blood. The receptors here all came from a male donor with papillary thyroid cancer or a benign thyroid nodule (not recorded which). Some clones in this sample may be carry-over from other donors' samples.

This clone has at least ten counts. V and J are TRBV25-1 and TRBJ1-2; 7 bases line up with TRBD1. Germline lookup yields CDR1 MGHDK and CDR2 SYGVNS. The J segment lost 4 bases and the V segment lost 3 bases, leaving 8 bases of the junction unmatched. The CDR3 totals 15 residues. CDR3 region: CASSELQGLFYGYTF. DNA for the CDR3: TGTGCCAGCAGTGAGCTACAGGGGTTGTTCTATGGCTACACCTTC.

At least ten counts were recorded for this clone. The J gene is TRBJ2-7, the V gene TRBV4-1, with a tentative D call TRBD1 (6 bases). Germline V gene data show CDR1 as MGHRA and CDR2 as YSYEKL. The CDR3 is 17 residues long. The CDR3 is CASNQDLAGVPGYEQYV. CDR3 bases: TGCGCCAGCAACCAAGATCTCGCAGGGGTCCCGGGATACGAGCAGTACGTC.

Concerning this clone: Compared with germline, one end of the junction differs, possibly owing to a read error. The chain uses TRBV5-1 and TRBJ1-2; D perhaps matches TRBD1 (6 bases). CDR1 and CDR2 from the germline V gene are SGHRS and YFSETQ. This CDR3 has 16 residues. The CDR3 here is CASRGLLGSINGGYAF. CDR3 DNA sequence: TGCGCCAGCAGAGGGCTCCTCGGGAGTATCAACGGGGGCTACGCCTTC.

The chain recombines TRBV28 with TRBJ1-2, with unresolved D. Trimming pared 1 base from V and 2 bases from J, leaving 5 bases between. Per germline, CDR1 MDHEN and CDR2 SYDVKM. The CDR3 covers 13 residues. The CDR3 region has the DNA TGTGCCAGCAGTTTATACAGAAACTATGGCTACACCTTC. Translated: CASSLYRNYGYTF.

This clone was seen at least ten times. The chain joins TRBV9 to TRBJ1-3; TRBD1 matches 7 bases. CDR3 length equals 14 residues. Germline V lookup: CDR1 SGDLS, CDR2 YYNGEE. Trimming at V came to 4 bases and at J to 4 bases, leaving 5 bases not matched to a gene. The DNA for the CDR3 is TGTGCCAGCAGCTCGACGGGACAGGGAAACACCATATATTTT. Translating gives CASSSTGQGNTIYF.

On this clone: With a much larger clone just one base away, this may be a read error. Additional DNA sequences in this sample encode the identical CDR3. The V and J genes are TRBV5-6 and TRBJ1-2, with D perhaps TRBD1 (5 bases). CDR1 and CDR2 from the germline V gene are SGHDT and YYEEEE. The CDR3 covers 15 residues. Deletions cut 4 bases from V and 4 bases from J, with 17 bases between. The CDR3 DNA follows: TGTGCCAGCAGCCCGGGGGGTGCGGGGATCTATGGCTACACCTTC. It yields the protein CASSPGGAGIYGYTF.

The rearrangement uses TRBV9 and TRBJ2-3; perhaps TRBD1 as D (6 bases). Trimming stripped 0 bases from V and 4 bases from J, with 9 bases between. This CDR3 contains 14 residues. CDR1 is SGDLS and CDR2 is YYNGEE in the germline V gene. The CDR3 DNA reads as TGTGCCAGCAGCGTAGGTGGACAGCCAGATACGCAGTATTTT. As protein: CASSVGGQPDTQYF.

This clone was seen at least ten times. This rearrangement joins TRBV6-1 to TRBJ2-1, with 8 bases fitting TRBD2. CDR1 and CDR2 from the germline V gene are MNHNS and SASEGT. This CDR3 is 15 amino acids long. With 6 bases clipped from V and 1 base from J, the junction kept 5 bases outside the gene matches. The CDR3 is CASRKSGSSYNEQFF. CDR3 nucleotides: TGTGCCAGCAGAAAGAGCGGGAGTTCCTACAATGAGCAGTTCTTC.

This clone was observed many times. The gene calls are TRBV5-5 and TRBJ1-5; no clear D gene. CDR3 length: 15 residues. V was trimmed by 0 bases and J by 2 bases, leaving 9 bases between them. In germline, CDR1 is SGHKS, CDR2 YYEKEE (reference sequence). CDR3: CASSLGAGRNQPQHF. CDR3 bases: TGTGCCAGCAGCTTGGGCGCTGGGCGCAATCAGCCCCAGCATTTT.

This clone was observed many times. The chain combines TRBV19 with TRBJ2-1; no reliable D call. The CDR3 spans 15 residues. The ends were cut back, 3 bases at V and 0 bases at J, with 9 bases in the middle. Germline CDR1 reads LNHDA; CDR2 reads SQIVND (reference sequence). The CDR3 protein is CASSITQNSYNEQFF. CDR3 nucleotide sequence: TGTGCCAGTAGTATCACCCAGAACTCCTACAATGAGCAGTTCTTC.

This clone was picked up many times. This chain joins TRBV27 and TRBJ2-3; no clear D gene. Germline loops: CDR1 MNHEY, CDR2 SMNVEV (reference sequence). This CDR3 is 14 amino acids long. Trimming stripped 2 bases from V and 6 bases from J, with 12 bases between. The CDR3: CASSLRNRRDTQYF. The CDR3 DNA sequence: TGTGCCAGCAGTTTACGAAACCGACGCGATACGCAGTATTTT.

This sequence joins TRBV12-3 or TRBV12-4 and TRBJ1-3, with D uncertain. Trimming stripped 6 bases from V and 4 bases from J, with 13 bases between. This CDR3 comprises 14 residues. CDR3 in DNA: TGTGCCAGCAGCTTGTCGAGGTCCGGAAACACCATATATTTT. It encodes CASSLSRSGNTIYF.

As for this clone: Possible read error: a much larger clone is one base away. V is TRBV4-2 and J is TRBJ1-4; TRBD1 agrees at 7 bases. This CDR3 is built from 16 residues. Unmatched junction bases numbered 9, after V lost 0 bases and J lost 8 bases. Germline lookup yields CDR1 LGHNA and CDR2 YNFKEQ. The CDR3 DNA is TGTGCCAGCAGCCAAGAGTATAGACAGGGATACGAAAAACTGTTTTTT. Translation: CASSQEYRQGYEKLFF.

The table lists this clone with many counts. The rearrangement uses TRBV20-1 and TRBJ1-5, with D uncertain. V was trimmed by 0 bases and J by 5 bases, leaving 11 bases between them. From germline, CDR1 is DFQATT and CDR2 SNEGSKA (reference sequence). CDR3 size: 14 residues. The CDR3 nucleotides read TGCAGTGCTAGAGATCTCCAGATGCATCAGCCCCAGCATTTT. Amino acid sequence: CSARDLQMHQPQHF.